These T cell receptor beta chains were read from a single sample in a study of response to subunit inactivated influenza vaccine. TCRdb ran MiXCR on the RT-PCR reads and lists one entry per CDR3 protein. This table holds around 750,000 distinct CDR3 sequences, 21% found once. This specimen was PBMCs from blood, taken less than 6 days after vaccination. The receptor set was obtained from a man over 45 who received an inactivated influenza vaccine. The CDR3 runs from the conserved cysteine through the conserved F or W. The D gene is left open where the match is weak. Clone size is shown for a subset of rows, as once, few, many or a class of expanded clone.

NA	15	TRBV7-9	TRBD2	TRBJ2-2	CASRALAGDTGELFF	TGTGCCAGCAGAGCACTAGCGGGAGACACCGGGGAGCTGTTTTTT
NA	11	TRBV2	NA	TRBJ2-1	CASSESFVGFF	TGTGCCAGCAGTGAATCGTTCGTAGGGTTCTTC
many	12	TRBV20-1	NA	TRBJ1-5	CSAMGGTKPQHF	TGCAGTGCTATGGGAGGGACTAAGCCCCAGCATTTT
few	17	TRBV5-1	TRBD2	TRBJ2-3	CASSTSSGGKPGDTQYF	TGCGCCAGCAGCACGTCTAGCGGGGGGAAACCGGGAGATACGCAGTATTTT
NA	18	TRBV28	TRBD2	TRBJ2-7	CASSLMIPGLAGSYEQYF	TGTGCCAGCAGTTTAATGATCCCGGGACTAGCGGGCTCCTACGAGCAGTACTTC
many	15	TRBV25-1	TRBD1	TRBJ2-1	CASTWDRSKEGEQFF	TGTGCCAGCACCTGGGACAGGTCAAAGGAGGGTGAGCAGTTCTTC
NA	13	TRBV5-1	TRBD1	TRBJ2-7	CASSLTRGYEQYF	TGCGCCAGCAGCTTGACCAGGGGGTACGAGCAGTACTTC
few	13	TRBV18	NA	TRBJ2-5	CASSPTRSETQYF	TGTGCCAGCTCACCAACTCGATCAGAGACCCAGTACTTC
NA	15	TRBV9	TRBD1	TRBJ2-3	CASSGGQFSTDTQYF	TGTGCCAGCAGCGGGGGACAGTTTAGCACAGATACGCAGTATTTT
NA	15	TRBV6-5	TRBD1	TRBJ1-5	CASSLLPDRNQPQHF	TGTGCCAGCAGCCTACTCCCGGACAGGAATCAGCCCCAGCATTTT
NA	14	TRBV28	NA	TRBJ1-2	CASSSTDTNYGYTF	TGTGCCAGCAGTTCGACGGATACTAACTATGGCTACACCTTC
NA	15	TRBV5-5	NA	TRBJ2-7	CASSAWGGASYEQYF	TGTGCCAGCAGCGCCTGGGGCGGTGCCTCCTACGAGCAGTACTTC
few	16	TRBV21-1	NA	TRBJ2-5	CAITVAGALWEETQYF	TGTGCCATAACGGTTGCGGGGGCCCTTTGGGAGGAGACCCAGTACTTC
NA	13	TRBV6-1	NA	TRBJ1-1	CASSTGANTEAFF	TGTGCCAGCAGTACGGGAGCGAACACTGAAGCTTTCTTT
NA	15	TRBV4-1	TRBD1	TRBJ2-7	CASSRSTTGGYEQYF	TGCGCCAGCAGCCGGAGTACGACAGGGGGCTACGAGCAGTACTTC
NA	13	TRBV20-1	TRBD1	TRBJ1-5	CSATDRGNQPQHF	TGCAGTGCCACGGACAGGGGCAATCAGCCCCAGCATTTT